These T cell receptor beta chains were read from a single sample in a study of blood T cell repertoires in COVID-19. Generated by immunoSEQ multiplex PCR, the TCRdb table keeps only in-frame clones and is missing some. Counted here are some 130,000 clones, more than 90% occurring once; the ten biggest clones make up roughly 5%. Sequencing was carried out using peripheral blood. These receptors were collected from a man aged 55 to 70 with COVID-19, enrolled during active disease. The CDR3 runs from the conserved cysteine through the conserved F or W. D genes are given only for firm matches. The listing skips clone size in some rows; elsewhere it reads once, few, many or a size class.

D gene: TRBD1
clone size: -
CDR3 length: 15
J gene: TRBJ1-1
V gene: TRBV6-5
CDR3 DNA: TGTGCCAGCAGTTGGACCGGGACAGCGAAGAGGGAAGCTTTCTTT
CDR3 protein: CASSWTGTAKREAFF

D gene: -
clone size: -
CDR3 length: 16
J gene: TRBJ1-5
V gene: TRBV5-5
CDR3 DNA: TGTGCCAGCAGCCCCCTAAGAGACAGCCCCAATCAGCCCCAGCATTTT
CDR3 protein: CASSPLRDSPNQPQHF

D gene: -
clone size: -
CDR3 length: 15
J gene: TRBJ2-7
V gene: TRBV10-3
CDR3 DNA: TGTGCCATCAGTGAGCCGACTGGCAGCTCCTACGAGCAGTACTTC
CDR3 protein: CAISEPTGSSYEQYF

D gene: -
clone size: -
CDR3 length: 14
J gene: TRBJ2-1
V gene: TRBV7-6
CDR3 DNA: TGTGCCAGCAGTCGCGAGAGGGCGGACAATGAGCAGTTCTTC
CDR3 protein: CASSRERADNEQFF

D gene: TRBD1
clone size: -
CDR3 length: 16
J gene: TRBJ1-3
V gene: TRBV10-2
CDR3 DNA: TGCGCCAGCAGTGGGCCTTACAGGGGTAGTGGAAACACCATATATTTT
CDR3 protein: CASSGPYRGSGNTIYF

D gene: TRBD1
clone size: once
CDR3 length: 17
J gene: TRBJ1-4
V gene: TRBV19
CDR3 DNA: TGTGCCAGTAGTCCTTGGACAGGGGGTGCAACTAATGAAAAACTGTTTTTT
CDR3 protein: CASSPWTGGATNEKLFF

D gene: TRBD1
clone size: -
CDR3 length: 15
J gene: TRBJ1-3
V gene: TRBV6-5
CDR3 DNA: TGTGCCAGCAGACGACAGGGGGCAACTGGAAACACCATATATTTT
CDR3 protein: CASRRQGATGNTIYF

D gene: TRBD1
clone size: -
CDR3 length: 14
J gene: TRBJ2-3
V gene: TRBV5-1
CDR3 DNA: TGCGCCAGCAGCGACAGGGGGTACGCAGATACGCAGTATTTT
CDR3 protein: CASSDRGYADTQYF

D gene: TRBD1
clone size: -
CDR3 length: 14
J gene: TRBJ1-6
V gene: TRBV30
CDR3 DNA: TGTGCCTGTCAACCGGGACAGGGCCCGACACCCCTCCACTTT
CDR3 protein: CACQPGQGPTPLHF

D gene: TRBD1
clone size: once
CDR3 length: 17
J gene: TRBJ2-6
V gene: TRBV29-1
CDR3 DNA: TGCAGCGTTGAAACAGACAGGGGCAACTCTGGGGCCAACGTCCTGACTTTC
CDR3 protein: CSVETDRGNSGANVLTF

D gene: TRBD1
clone size: -
CDR3 length: 14
J gene: TRBJ1-5
V gene: TRBV5-6
CDR3 DNA: TGTGCCAGCAAAAACGGACAGGGCGACAAGCCCCAGCATTTT
CDR3 protein: CASKNGQGDKPQHF

D gene: -
clone size: -
CDR3 length: 13
J gene: TRBJ1-5
V gene: TRBV2
CDR3 DNA: TGTGCCAGCAGGGGGGCAGGGGAACAGCCCCAGCATTTT
CDR3 protein: CASRGAGEQPQHF

D gene: TRBD2
clone size: -
CDR3 length: 14
J gene: TRBJ2-7
V gene: TRBV11-2
CDR3 DNA: TGTGCCAGCAGTTCAAGCGGGGGAGAAGTCGAGCAGTACTTC
CDR3 protein: CASSSSGGEVEQYF

D gene: TRBD1
clone size: -
CDR3 length: 14
J gene: TRBJ1-2
V gene: TRBV7-9
CDR3 DNA: TGTGCCAGCACGGGACAGGGGTCGAACTATGGCTACACCTTC
CDR3 protein: CASTGQGSNYGYTF

D gene: TRBD1
clone size: -
CDR3 length: 14
J gene: TRBJ1-6
V gene: TRBV6-5
CDR3 DNA: TGTGCCAGCAGTTCAGGGGGAGGTCGGGCACCCCTCCACTTT
CDR3 protein: CASSSGGGRAPLHF